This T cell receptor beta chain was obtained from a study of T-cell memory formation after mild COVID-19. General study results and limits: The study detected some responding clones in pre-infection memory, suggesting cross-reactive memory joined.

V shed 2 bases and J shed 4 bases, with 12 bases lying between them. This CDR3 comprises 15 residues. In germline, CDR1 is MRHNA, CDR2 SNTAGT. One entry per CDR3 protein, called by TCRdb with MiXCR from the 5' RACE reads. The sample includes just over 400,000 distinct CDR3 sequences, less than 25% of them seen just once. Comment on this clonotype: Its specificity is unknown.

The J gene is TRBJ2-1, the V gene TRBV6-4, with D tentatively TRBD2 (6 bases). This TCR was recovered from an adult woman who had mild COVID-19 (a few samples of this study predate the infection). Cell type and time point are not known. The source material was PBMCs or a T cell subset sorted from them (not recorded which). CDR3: CASSDGAGTYNEQFF. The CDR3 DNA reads TGTGCCAGCAGTGACGGGGCAGGGACTTACAATGAGCAGTTCTTC.